This note documents a single TCR beta chain sequence. As yet, its antigen is unknown. These data come from a study of T cell responses to AZD1222 COVID-19 vaccine. The CDR3 contains 14 residues. Looked up from germline, CDR1 is MGHRA and CDR2 is YSYEKL. V shed 1 base, J shed 4 bases, and the junction held 3 bases outside the gene matches. Produced via immunoSEQ multiplex PCR; TCRdb's table is partial and in-frame only. This sample yields about 100,000 clones, of which 88% are seen a single time; roughly 1.8% belongs to the top ten. Study-wide results and limits: A mostly white British donor set with more females was recruited, and clonal diversity was possibly underestimated. Along spike, vaccine-associated CD4 TCRs were found throughout, with dominance at 160-218 and 743-854.

The V and J genes are TRBV4-1 and TRBJ1-1; 7 nucleotides agree with TRBD1. The TCR was taken from an adult in good health. The sample consisted of peripheral blood, taken on day 0 of AZD1222 vaccination. CDR3 nucleotide sequence: TGCGCCAGCAGCCAAGTCGCAGGGGGCACTGAAGCTTTCTTT. Residues: CASSQVAGGTEAFF.